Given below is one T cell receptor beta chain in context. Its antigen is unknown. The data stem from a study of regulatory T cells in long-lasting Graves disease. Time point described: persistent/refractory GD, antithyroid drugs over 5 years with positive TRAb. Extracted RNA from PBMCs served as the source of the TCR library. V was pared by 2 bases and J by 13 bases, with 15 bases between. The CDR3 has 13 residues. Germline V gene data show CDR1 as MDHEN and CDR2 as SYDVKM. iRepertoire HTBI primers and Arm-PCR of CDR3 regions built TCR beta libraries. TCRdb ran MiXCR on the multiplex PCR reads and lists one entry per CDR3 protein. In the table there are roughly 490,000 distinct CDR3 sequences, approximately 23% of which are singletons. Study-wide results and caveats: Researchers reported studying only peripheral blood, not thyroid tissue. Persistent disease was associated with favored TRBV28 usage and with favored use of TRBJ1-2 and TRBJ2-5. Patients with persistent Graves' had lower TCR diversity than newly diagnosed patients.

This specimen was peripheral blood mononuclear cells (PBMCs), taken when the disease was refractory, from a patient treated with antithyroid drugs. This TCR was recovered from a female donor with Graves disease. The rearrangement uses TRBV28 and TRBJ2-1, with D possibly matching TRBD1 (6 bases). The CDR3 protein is CASSLGRTVRQFF. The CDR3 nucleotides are TGTGCCAGCAGTTTAGGCAGGACAGTACGACAGTTCTTC.